This entry lists 30 T cell receptor beta chains sequenced from one sample in a study of CD8+ T cells in alopecia areata (dated by TCRdb to 2016 to 2018). This specimen's time point label, interpreted: baseline before oral tofacitinib. The library came from the immunoSEQ multiplex PCR assay. For TCR sequencing, RNA was extracted from every sample and reverse transcribed into cDNA to serve as template. TCRdb mirrors the immuneACCESS table, restricted to in-frame sequences. Some clones are absent from its copies; in checked studies, under half trace to an unresolved V gene, and the reason for the others is unknown. The sample table lists about 130,000 clones, about 50% of them with a count of one. The ten largest clones represent roughly a sixth of the sample. This specimen consisted of CD8+ T cells sorted from blood, obtained at week 0. The source of these receptors is a human donor with alopecia areata.

In DNA form, the CDR3 reads TGTGCCTGGAGTGACCTCGTAGGAGCGTCGGGCTCAGATACGCAGTATTTT. Protein sequence: CAWSDLVGASGSDTQYF. V and J are TRBV30 and TRBJ2-3, with no clear D. Trimming took 1 base from V and 4 from J, leaving 21 bases between them. This CDR3 has 17 residues. Germline CDR1 GTSNPN, CDR2 SVGIG (reference sequence).

The J gene is TRBJ2-7, the V gene TRBV7-9; a possible D gene is TRBD1 (7 bases). CDR3 size: 17 residues. Looked up from germline, CDR1 is SEHNR and CDR2 is FQNEAQ (reference sequence). V was pared by 1 base and J by 0 bases, with 16 bases between. CDR3 sequence: CASSLGSEGQPSYEQYF. The CDR3 DNA reads TGTGCCAGCAGCTTAGGTTCGGAGGGACAGCCCTCCTACGAGCAGTACTTC.

The gene calls are TRBV27 and TRBJ2-3; perhaps TRBD1 as D (5 bases). The V end lost 2 bases, the J end lost 4 bases, and 13 bases lay between the germline ends. The CDR3 spans 15 residues. Germline lookup yields CDR1 MNHEY and CDR2 SMNVEV (reference sequence). This CDR3 reads CASSLSAGSADTQYF. The CDR3 coding sequence is TGTGCCAGCAGTTTAAGCGCAGGGTCGGCAGATACGCAGTATTTT.

V and J are TRBV5-6 and TRBJ2-7; D may be TRBD2 (5 bases). The CDR3 sequence is 14 residues long. Looked up from germline, CDR1 is SGHDT and CDR2 is YYEEEE. Trimming pared 4 bases from V and 2 bases from J, leaving 13 bases between. CDR3 sequence (DNA): TGTGCCAGCAGCCAGGAGGAGTTCACCTACGAGCAGTACTTC. This translates into CASSQEEFTYEQYF. Full variable domain (rest looked up from reference TRBV5-6 and TRBJ2-7): DAGVTQSPTHLIKTRGQQVTLRCSPKSGHDTVSWYQQALGQGPQFIFQYYEEEERQRGNFPDRFSGHQFPNYSSELNVNALLLGDSALYLCASSQEEFTYEQYFGPGTRLTVT.

This rearrangement joins TRBV6-5 to TRBJ2-7; possibly TRBD2 for D (5 bases). Germline CDR1 and CDR2: MNHEY and SVGAGI. The ends were cut back, 0 bases at V and 2 bases at J, with 8 bases in the middle. The length of the CDR3 is 14 residues. The chain's CDR3 is CASSYSEGTYEQYF. DNA of the CDR3: TGTGCCAGCAGTTACTCAGAGGGAACCTACGAGCAGTACTTC.

The chain's CDR3 is CASSPGTPDYNEQFF. The CDR3 DNA reads TGTGCCAGCAGTCCGGGAACTCCTGACTACAATGAGCAGTTCTTC. This chain links TRBV27 with TRBJ2-1; weak D call: TRBD2 (5 bases). This CDR3 has 15 residues. Trimming pared 5 bases from V and 3 bases from J, leaving 14 bases between. Germline assignment: CDR1 MNHEY and CDR2 SMNVEV (reference sequence).

The CDR3 nucleotides are TGTGCCAGCAGTTCGGACACCCAGCGGGAAAAACTGTTTTTT. It specifies CASSSDTQREKLFF. This chain links TRBV27 with TRBJ1-4; a weak D match, TRBD1 (5 bases). The V end lost 4 bases, the J end lost 8 bases, and 14 bases lay between the germline ends. The CDR3 totals 14 residues. CDR1 and CDR2 from the germline V gene are MNHEY and SMNVEV (reference sequence).

Note on this clone: The same CDR3 can be traced to other DNA sequences in this sample. The chain couples TRBV2 to TRBJ1-5; D ambiguous. The CDR3 loop spans 12 amino acids. Germline assignment: CDR1 SNHLY and CDR2 FYNNEI. Trimming pared 6 bases from V and 0 bases from J, leaving 3 bases between. The CDR3 loop is CASRGSNQPQHF. The DNA for the CDR3 is TGTGCCAGCAGAGGTAGCAATCAGCCCCAGCATTTT.

This chain joins TRBV29-1 and TRBJ2-7; D possibly uses TRBD1 or TRBD2 (5 bases each). V lost 4 bases and J lost 3, with 10 bases in between. The germline CDR1 and CDR2 sequences are SQVTM and ANQGSEA. This CDR3 has 12 residues. The CDR3, as DNA: TGCAGCGTTGGAGGGGAAAGCTACGAGCAGTACTTC. Protein: CSVGGESYEQYF.

The chain carries TRBV6-5 and TRBJ2-7; 9 bases are a match to TRBD1. The V and J ends lost 5 bases and 1 base, in that order; junction bases with no gene match: 3. The CDR3 contains 14 residues. Germline CDR1 and CDR2: MNHEY and SVGAGI. The CDR3 reads CASSRTGESYEQYF. The CDR3 DNA reads as TGTGCCAGCAGTCGGACAGGGGAGTCCTACGAGCAGTACTTC.

This clone was observed a single time. The sample carries other DNA sequences with the same CDR3. The V call is TRBV29-1, the J call TRBJ2-7; D is ambiguous. The germline V gene has CDR1 SQVTM and CDR2 ANQGSEA. Trimming stripped 3 bases from V and 1 base from J, with 7 bases between. The CDR3 covers 12 residues. The CDR3 loop reads CSVDGGSYEQYF. The CDR3 bases are TGCAGCGTTGACGGCGGATCCTACGAGCAGTACTTC.

The rearrangement links TRBV29-1 to TRBJ1-2, with a tentative D call TRBD1 (6 bases). Per germline, CDR1 SQVTM and CDR2 ANQGSEA. This CDR3 has 11 amino acids. Between the trimmed V and J ends, which lost 4 bases and 13 bases, there was a span of 16 bases. The CDR3 region has the DNA TGCAGCGTTGTAGGACTGACAGGCGGCACCTTC. Translating gives CSVVGLTGGTF.

The rearrangement uses TRBV2 and TRBJ1-2; possibly TRBD1 for D (6 bases). The CDR3 length is 16 residues. Trimming removed 4 bases at V and 5 bases at J, with 20 bases between. The germline V gene encodes CDR1 SNHLY and CDR2 FYNNEI. CDR3 protein: CASSGFGQPNRYGYTF. Here the CDR3 DNA reads TGTGCCAGCAGTGGGTTTGGACAGCCTAATCGGTATGGCTACACCTTC.

This chain connects TRBV15 to TRBJ1-2; no clear D gene. Per the germline V gene, CDR1 is LNHNV and CDR2 is YYDKDF (reference sequence). V lost 5 bases and J lost 3, with 19 bases in between. The CDR3 spans 16 residues. CDR3 loop: CATSRPGEGTDYGYTF. In DNA form, the CDR3 reads TGTGCCACCAGCCGACCCGGAGAAGGAACCGACTATGGCTACACCTTC. Variable domain in full (rest from reference TRBV15 and TRBJ1-2): DAMVIQNPRYQVTQFGKPVTLSCSQTLNHNVMYWYQQKSSQAPKLLFHYYDKDFNNEADTPDNFQSRRPNTSFCFLDIRSPGLGDTAMYLCATSRPGEGTDYGYTFGSGTRLTVV.

The V and J genes are TRBV30 and TRBJ2-3; D is undetermined. Per germline, CDR1 GTSNPN and CDR2 SVGIG (reference sequence). This CDR3 spans 15 amino acids. With 3 bases removed from V and 5 bases from J, the gap between germline ends came to 18 bases. CDR3 loop: CAWSPGPGARDTQYF. The CDR3 DNA follows: TGTGCCTGGAGCCCCGGCCCTGGTGCCAGAGATACGCAGTATTTT.

Comments on this clone: Other nucleotide sequences in the sample specify the same CDR3. The rearrangement joins TRBV30 to TRBJ2-7; D might be TRBD2 (6 bases). In germline, CDR1 is GTSNPN, CDR2 SVGIG (reference sequence). V lost 0 bases and J lost 4, with 10 bases in between. CDR3 length: 13 residues. Here the CDR3 DNA reads TGTGCCTGGAGTGTAGTCCGGGGGTACGAGCAGTACTTC. Protein sequence: CAWSVVRGYEQYF.

V usage is TRBV2 and J usage is TRBJ1-5, with TRBD1 as a possible D gene (6 bases). Germline loops: CDR1 SNHLY, CDR2 FYNNEI. This CDR3 has 15 residues. Trimming cost V 7 bases and J 0 bases, with 13 bases left between them. The CDR3 loop is CASTTGYHSNQPQHF. The CDR3 DNA follows: TGTGCCAGCACTACAGGGTATCATAGCAATCAGCCCCAGCATTTT.

The chain combines TRBV5-1 with TRBJ1-6, with D uncertain. The CDR3 extends over 8 amino acids. Germline-derived CDR1 and CDR2 are SGHRS and YFSETQ. This chain's CDR3 is CAPIQIHF. The CDR3 region has the DNA TGCGCGCCGATTCAGATCCACTTT.

This clone was recorded once. This sample includes further DNA sequences coding for the same CDR3. The rearrangement uses TRBV5-4 and TRBJ2-7, with 7 nucleotides matching TRBD2. CDR1 is SGHNT and CDR2 is YYREEE in the germline V gene (reference sequence). The CDR3 has 12 amino acids. The trim removed 4 bases at V and 3 bases at J, leaving 1 base unmatched. CDR3 in DNA: TGTGCCAGCAGCCCGGGGGGCTACGAGCAGTACTTC. Its protein is CASSPGGYEQYF.

The chain employs TRBV12-5 and TRBJ2-5; 13 bases match TRBD2. CDR1 is LGHNT and CDR2 is FRNRAP in the germline V gene. The ends lost 6 bases at V and 7 bases at J; junction bases unmatched: 8. This CDR3 region has 15 residues. In DNA, the CDR3 is TGTGCTAGTGGGGGACTAGCGGGGCTTCGGGGGACCCAGTACTTC. It translates to CASGGLAGLRGTQYF.

The chain uses TRBV29-1 and TRBJ2-1; possibly TRBD2 for D (5 bases). CDR3 size: 14 residues. Germline values: CDR1 SQVTM, CDR2 ANQGSEA. Trimming took 2 bases from V and 5 from J, leaving 13 bases between them. The CDR3 sequence: CSVESSYGHNEQFF. CDR3 nucleotides: TGCAGCGTTGAATCTAGCTACGGCCACAATGAGCAGTTCTTC.

A few counts support this clone. This chain connects TRBV29-1 to TRBJ2-7; no definite D call. Germline CDR1 and CDR2: SQVTM and ANQGSEA. The length of the CDR3 is 13 residues. V dropped 4 bases and J dropped 1 base, with 11 bases sitting between them. The CDR3 region is CSVVSGQSYEQYF. The CDR3 DNA reads as TGCAGCGTTGTTTCGGGCCAGTCCTACGAGCAGTACTTC.

The chain has TRBV6-5 and TRBJ1-2; D ambiguous. CDR1 MNHEY and CDR2 SVGAGI come from the germline V gene. V lost 10 bases and J 5 bases, leaving 23 bases between the germline ends. This CDR3 has 15 residues. CDR3 DNA: TGTGCCACACGACGAACAGCGGAGACCAAATATGGCTACACCTTC. Translated, it gives CATRRTAETKYGYTF.

Of note for this clone: Additional DNA sequences in this sample encode the identical CDR3. The rearrangement joins TRBV30 to TRBJ2-1; the D is unclear. Germline-derived CDR1 and CDR2 are GTSNPN and SVGIG (reference sequence). The CDR3 totals 11 residues. V dropped 1 base and J dropped 7 bases, with 5 bases sitting between them. The chain's CDR3 is CAWSGGNEQFF. CDR3 bases: TGTGCCTGGAGTGGTGGGAATGAGCAGTTCTTC.

The CDR3 is CASSLKGWNNEQFF. The CDR3 nucleotides are TGTGCCAGCAGCTTGAAAGGGTGGAACAATGAGCAGTTCTTC. The V gene is TRBV5-6, the J gene TRBJ2-1; no reliable D call. Trimming removed 1 base from V and 5 bases from J, with 10 bases in between. The V gene's germline CDR1 is SGHDT and CDR2 YYEEEE. The CDR3 extends over 14 amino acids.

V is TRBV9 and J is TRBJ2-6; D is unclear. Trimming removed 0 bases at V and 1 base at J, with 8 bases between. The CDR3 runs 16 residues. Germline lookup yields CDR1 SGDLS and CDR2 YYNGEE. CDR3 sequence reads: CASSVDQSSGANVLTF. The DNA for the CDR3 is TGTGCCAGCAGCGTAGATCAGTCATCTGGGGCCAACGTCCTGACTTTC.

The chain joins TRBV10-3 to TRBJ2-2; D may correspond to TRBD1 or TRBD2 (5 bases each). Trimming removed 3 bases from V and 4 bases from J, with 9 bases in between. CDR3 length: 14 amino acids. Germline V gives CDR1 ENHRY, CDR2 SYGVKD. The CDR3 sequence: CAISDPGTTGELFF. The CDR3 DNA is TGTGCCATCAGTGATCCCGGGACCACCGGGGAGCTGTTTTTT.

This chain connects TRBV13 to TRBJ2-5; tentatively, D is TRBD1 (6 bases). V lost 3 bases and J lost 5, with 13 bases in between. Per the germline V gene, CDR1 is PRHDT and CDR2 is FYEKMQ (reference sequence). This CDR3 has 14 amino acids. The CDR3 region is CASSLEQGRETQYF. In DNA form, the CDR3 reads TGTGCCAGCAGCTTGGAACAGGGTAGGGAGACCCAGTACTTC.

This clone appeared a few times. The chain combines TRBV4-1 with TRBJ2-7; D is possibly TRBD1 or TRBD2 (5 bases each). The germline V and J ends were trimmed by 3 bases and 4 bases, with 13 bases remaining between them. CDR1 is MGHRA and CDR2 is YSYEKL in the germline V gene. This CDR3 is 14 amino acids long. The CDR3 nucleotides read TGCGCCAGCAGCCAGGGGGTTTCGACTTACGAGCAGTACTTC. This codes for CASSQGVSTYEQYF.

The gene calls are TRBV6-5 and TRBJ2-5, with 11 bases fitting TRBD2. This CDR3 has 15 residues. Germline CDR1 reads MNHEY; CDR2 reads SVGAGI. The V segment lost 4 bases and the J segment 4 bases; nucleotides outside the gene matches: 5. The CDR3 reads CASSSGLAALETQYF. The CDR3 DNA reads as TGTGCCAGCAGTTCGGGACTAGCGGCCTTAGAGACCCAGTACTTC.